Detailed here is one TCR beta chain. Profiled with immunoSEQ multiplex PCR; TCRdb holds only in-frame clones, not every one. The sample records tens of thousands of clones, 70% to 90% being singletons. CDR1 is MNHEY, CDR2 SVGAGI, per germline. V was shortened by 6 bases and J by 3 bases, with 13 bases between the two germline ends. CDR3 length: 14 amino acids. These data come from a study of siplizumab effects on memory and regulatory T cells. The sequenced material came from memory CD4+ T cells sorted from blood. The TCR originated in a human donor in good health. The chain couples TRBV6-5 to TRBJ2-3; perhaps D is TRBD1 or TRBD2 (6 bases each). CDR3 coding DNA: TGTGCCAGCAGAAACCCGGGGGCGACAGATACGCAGTATTTT. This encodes CASRNPGATDTQYF.